This TCR beta chain stems from a study of Ad26.COV2.S vaccination and SARS-CoV-2 variants. About the study: Doses of Ad26.COV2.S were injected into muscle once or twice, 56 days apart.

Method: immunoSEQ multiplex PCR; TCRdb's copy keeps in-frame clones and lacks some. The sample holds approximately 450,000 clones, about 93% seen once. On this clone itself: Its antigen is not identified.

Study results and limitations: Vaccinees reportedly had broad spike-specific CD8+ and CD4+ T cell responses.

This CDR3 contains 13 residues. Treatment meaning: roughly 20 received Ad26.COV2.S at low or high dose, single or two shots; 5 received placebo; per-sample allocation not given. On day 63 after the first injection, vaccine and placebo recipients gave samples. The TCR originated in a person between 18 and 65 years old who received the Ad26.COV2.S COVID-19 vaccine or a placebo. This rearrangement joins TRBV21-1 to TRBJ1-4; the table names TRBD1, a call not compared with the DNA. TRBV21-1 is annotated as a pseudogene. The sample was peripheral blood, taken in a trial of Ad26.COV2.S vaccine versus placebo. The CDR3 loop reads CASSRTGNEKLFF. The CDR3 DNA reads as TGTGCCAGCAGCCGGACAGGGAATGAAAAACTGTTTTTT.